This T cell receptor (beta chain) was obtained from a study of long-term antiretroviral therapy in people with HIV. Study conclusions and caveats: The clones with expansion before ART were dominant in the repertoire at all time points.

There are 15 residues in the CDR3. Looked up from germline, CDR1 is SGHTA and CDR2 is FQGNSA. Trimming removed 6 bases at V and 2 bases at J, with 17 bases between. Version v3.0 of the immunoSEQ assay was performed at survey level. The repertoire was sequenced with immunoSEQ multiplex PCR; TCRdb's copy has only in-frame clones and lacks some. The sample yields 25,000 to 30,000 clones, approximately 90% seen once. As for this clone: Its antigen is unknown.

The origin of this receptor is a woman younger than 30 with HIV. Sequenced material: unsorted PBMCs, taken 1.8 years after starting antiretroviral therapy. V is TRBV7-2 and J is TRBJ2-7; TRBD2 is a possible D gene (6 bases). CDR3 amino acids: CASSPQLRDPYEQYF. The CDR3 DNA sequence: TGTGCCAGCAGTCCCCAGTTGCGGGACCCCTACGAGCAGTACTTC.